A single TCR beta chain is shown here with its context. Amplification used 60 Vbeta primers and 13 Jbeta primers. Sequencing was performed with immunoSEQ multiplex PCR; in TCRdb, only in-frame clones are kept and a portion is missing. This table has some 120,000 clones, approximately 80% appearing once. The data derive from a study of cytomegalovirus exposure and HLA in healthy donors. CDR3 size: 14 residues. Looked up from germline, CDR1 is WNHNN and CDR2 is SYGVQD (reference sequence). Trimming cost V 11 bases and J 6 bases, with 17 bases left between them. This sequence was found in a human donor in good health. J is TRBJ1-6 and V is TRBV10-1; no firm D call. Sample: PBMCs. The DNA of the CDR3 is TGCGCCTCCATGGAGAATCTCTTTAATTCACCCCTCCACTTT. Protein sequence: CASMENLFNSPLHF.